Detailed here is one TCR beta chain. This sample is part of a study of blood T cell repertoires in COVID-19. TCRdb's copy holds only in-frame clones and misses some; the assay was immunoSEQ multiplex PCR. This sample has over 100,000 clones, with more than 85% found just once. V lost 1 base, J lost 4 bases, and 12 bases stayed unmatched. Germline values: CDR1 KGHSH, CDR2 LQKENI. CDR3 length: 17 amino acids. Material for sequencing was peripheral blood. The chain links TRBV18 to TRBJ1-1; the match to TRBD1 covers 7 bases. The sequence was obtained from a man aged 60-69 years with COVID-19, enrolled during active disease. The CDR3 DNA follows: TGTGCCAGCTCACCACAGATTGAGGGGGCTAAGAGCACTGAAGCTTTCTTT. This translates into CASSPQIEGAKSTEAFF.